This T cell receptor beta chain was identified during a study of Ad26.COV2.S vaccination and SARS-CoV-2 variants. Study-wide points: Spike-specific TCR breadth in vaccine recipients exceeded that seen in placebo recipients.

Produced via immunoSEQ multiplex PCR; TCRdb's table is partial and in-frame only. The data contain about 680,000 clones, around 92% of them singletons. Note on this clone: What it binds is unknown.

The CDR3 sequence is 15 residues long. Germline V gene sequence: CDR1 MNHEY, CDR2 SMNVEV (reference sequence). Trimming took 5 bases from V and 5 from J, leaving 18 bases between them. Sample treatment: over 15 received Ad26.COV2.S at low or high dose, single or two shots; several received placebo; per-sample allocation not given. Day 63 following the first vaccine or placebo injection was when the samples were taken. Here the sequenced sample was peripheral blood, taken in a trial of Ad26.COV2.S vaccine versus placebo. The sequence came from a person between 18 and 59 years old who received the Ad26.COV2.S COVID-19 vaccine or a placebo. The V gene is TRBV27, the J gene TRBJ1-1; the D is unclear. CDR3 protein: CASSPGRLGRTEAFF. In DNA, the CDR3 is TGTGCCAGCAGTCCCGGGCGGTTGGGGAGAACTGAAGCTTTCTTT.